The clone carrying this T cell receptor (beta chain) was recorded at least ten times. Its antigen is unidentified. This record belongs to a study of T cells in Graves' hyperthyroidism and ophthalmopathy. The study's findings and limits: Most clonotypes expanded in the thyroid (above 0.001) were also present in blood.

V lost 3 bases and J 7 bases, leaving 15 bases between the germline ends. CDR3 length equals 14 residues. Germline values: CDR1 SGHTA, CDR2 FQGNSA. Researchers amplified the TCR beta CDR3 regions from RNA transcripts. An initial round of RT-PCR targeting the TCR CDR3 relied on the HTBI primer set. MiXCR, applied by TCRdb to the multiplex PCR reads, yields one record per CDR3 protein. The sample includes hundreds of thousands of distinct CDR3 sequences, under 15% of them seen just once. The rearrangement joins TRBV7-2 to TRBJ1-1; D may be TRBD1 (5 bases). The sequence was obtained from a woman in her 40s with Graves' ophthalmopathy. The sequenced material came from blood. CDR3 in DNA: TGTGCCAGCAGCTTGGGGCTTGCTGTTATTGAAGCTTTCTTT. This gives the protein CASSLGLAVIEAFF.